These 19 T cell receptor beta chains came from one sample sequenced in a study of response to subunit inactivated influenza vaccine. TCRdb processed the RT-PCR reads anew with MiXCR; each CDR3 protein has one entry. The sample yields some 640,000 distinct CDR3 sequences, roughly 14% seen once. Specimen: PBMCs from blood, collected about 14 days before vaccination. All receptors come from a man aged 50-59 years who received an inactivated influenza vaccine.

The V call is TRBV5-1, the J call TRBJ2-1, with D unclear. The CDR3 totals 16 residues. Between the trimmed V and J ends, which lost 5 bases and 4 bases, there was a span of 19 bases. Germline loops: CDR1 SGHRS, CDR2 YFSETQ. This chain's CDR3 is CASSFVMGMGYNEQFF. The CDR3 coding sequence is TGCGCCAGCAGTTTTGTGATGGGGATGGGGTACAATGAGCAGTTCTTC.

This chain joins TRBV12-3 or TRBV12-4 and TRBJ2-2; TRBD2 is a possible D gene (6 bases). The ends were cut back, 6 bases at V and 8 bases at J, with 16 bases in the middle. CDR3 length: 14 amino acids. The CDR3 sequence is CASRASGVEGELFF. The CDR3 DNA reads TGTGCCAGCAGAGCATCGGGGGTAGAGGGGGAGCTGTTTTTT.

CDR3 sequence: CASSRGLAGANVLTF. The CDR3 DNA reads TGTGCCAGCAGCCGCGGCCTGGCGGGGGCCAACGTCCTGACTTTC. This chain connects TRBV6-2 or TRBV6-3 to TRBJ2-6; D is unresolved. The CDR3 extends over 15 amino acids. Germline V gene lookup returns CDR1 MNHEY and CDR2 SVGEGT. V was clipped by 6 bases and J by 4 bases, with 13 bases between them.

The table lists this clonotype with a few counts. V and J are TRBV7-2 and TRBJ2-5; TRBD2 aligns across 15 bases. In germline, CDR1 is SGHTA, CDR2 FQGNSA. CDR3 length: 16 residues. Trimming cost V 4 bases and J 5 bases; bases outside gene matches: 5. The CDR3 reads CASSYWTSGGVETQYF. The CDR3, as DNA: TGTGCCAGCAGCTACTGGACTAGCGGGGGGGTCGAGACCCAGTACTTC.

This chain uses TRBV20-1 with TRBJ2-3; D unclear. This CDR3 is 15 amino acids long. The germline V and J ends were trimmed by 6 bases and 0 bases, with 16 bases remaining between them. The germline V gene encodes CDR1 DFQATT and CDR2 SNEGSKA (reference sequence). The CDR3 nucleotides are TGCAGTGCGCGACCCCCTGACGGGAGCACAGATACGCAGTATTTT. It translates to CSARPPDGSTDTQYF.

This clonotype was found a few times. This chain links TRBV7-2 with TRBJ1-5; perhaps TRBD1 as D (5 bases). The CDR3 contains 13 residues. The V end lost 5 bases, the J end lost 5 bases, and 10 bases lay between the germline ends. Germline V lookup: CDR1 SGHTA, CDR2 FQGNSA. CDR3 loop: CASSADSYQPQHF. The CDR3 bases are TGTGCCAGCAGCGCAGACAGCTATCAGCCCCAGCATTTT.

This clonotype was picked up a small number of times. The V and J genes are TRBV7-2 and TRBJ2-1; D is perhaps TRBD1 (5 bases). There are 12 residues in the CDR3. Germline V gives CDR1 SGHTA, CDR2 FQGNSA. With 1 base removed from V and 15 bases from J, the gap between germline ends came to 13 bases. Here the CDR3 DNA reads TGTGCCAGCAGCTTAGTCGACAGACGGGCGTTCTTC. This codes for CASSLVDRRAFF.

J is TRBJ2-3 and V is TRBV5-1, with D maybe TRBD2 (5 bases). CDR3 length: 16 residues. The germline V gene has CDR1 SGHRS and CDR2 YFSETQ. Trimming cost V 0 bases and J 2 bases, with 13 bases left between them. CDR3 region: CASSLVGVGNTDTQYF. The DNA for the CDR3 is TGCGCCAGCAGCTTGGTCGGGGTTGGGAACACAGATACGCAGTATTTT.

This clonotype appeared many times. The chain employs TRBV15 and TRBJ2-7, with TRBD1 matching over 7 bases. Germline V CDR1 and CDR2: LNHNV, YYDKDF (reference sequence). This CDR3 is 14 amino acids long. J lost 6 bases, V lost 0 bases, and 5 bases had no gene match. The CDR3 DNA is TGTGCCACCAGCAGAGATAGGGGACAGCGCGAGCAGTACTTC. As protein: CATSRDRGQREQYF.

The rearrangement joins TRBV20-1 to TRBJ2-1; 8 nucleotides match TRBD2. The CDR3 spans 14 residues. Germline lookup yields CDR1 DFQATT and CDR2 SNEGSKA (reference sequence). V lost 3 bases and J lost 7; bases outside the gene matches: 8. The CDR3 is CSASQRLAGNEQFF. CDR3 in DNA: TGCAGTGCTAGTCAGCGGCTAGCGGGTAATGAGCAGTTCTTC.

This clonotype was observed many times. The chain employs TRBV5-6 and TRBJ2-3; 9 nucleotides line up with TRBD1. Germline loops: CDR1 SGHDT, CDR2 YYEEEE. CDR3 length: 17 amino acids. V lost 4 bases, J lost 4 bases, and 13 bases stayed unmatched. DNA of the CDR3: TGTGCCAGCAGCCGGGACAGGGAAGGCCTAGGTGCAGATACGCAGTATTTT. This encodes CASSRDREGLGADTQYF.

The genes are TRBV11-2 and TRBJ2-7, with 12 bases identical to TRBD2. Germline lookup yields CDR1 SGHAT and CDR2 FQNNGV. The CDR3 is 19 residues long. V trimming: 3 bases; J trimming: 3 bases; junction bases outside the gene matches: 15. This CDR3 reads CASSFRGLAGTINIYEQYF. The CDR3 DNA sequence: TGTGCCAGCAGCTTTCGAGGACTAGCGGGGACCATAAACATCTACGAGCAGTACTTC. Using reference TRBV11-2 and TRBJ2-7 for the parts outside the CDR3, the full variable domain is EAGVAQSPRYKIIEKRQSVAFWCNPISGHATLYWYQQILGQGPKLLIQFQNNGVVDDSQLPKDRFSAERLKGVDSTLKIQPAKLEDSAVYLCASSFRGLAGTINIYEQYFGPGTRLTVT.

The chain employs TRBV7-9 and TRBJ2-1; D is unclear. The V end was cut by 7 bases, the J end by 0 bases, with 16 bases between. Per germline, CDR1 SEHNR and CDR2 FQNEAQ (reference sequence). The CDR3 has 16 residues. In DNA form, the CDR3 reads TGTGCCAGCAAAGTTGTCGGGCGGAGCTCCTACAATGAGCAGTTCTTC. Translated, it gives CASKVVGRSSYNEQFF.

The table lists this clonotype with a few counts. The rearrangement uses TRBV4-3 and TRBJ1-3, with D tentatively TRBD1 (6 bases). V was trimmed by 1 base and J by 3 bases, leaving 16 bases between them. Per the germline V gene, CDR1 is LGHNA and CDR2 is YSLEER. The CDR3 is 17 amino acids. The CDR3 bases are TGCGCCAGCAGCCAAGCGCAGGGAGGGGGAGTTGGAAACACCATATATTTT. Its translation: CASSQAQGGGVGNTIYF.

This clonotype appeared many times. The chain is built from TRBV7-9 and TRBJ1-2, with 10 positions matching TRBD1. Unmatched junction bases numbered 6, after V lost 5 bases and J lost 6 bases. The CDR3 consists of 14 residues. From germline, CDR1 is SEHNR and CDR2 FQNEAQ (reference sequence). CDR3: CASSESGTGDGYTF. Written as DNA, the CDR3 is TGTGCCAGCAGCGAATCCGGGACAGGGGATGGCTACACCTTC. Full variable domain (rest looked up from reference TRBV7-9 and TRBJ1-2): DTGVSQNPRHKITKRGQNVTFRCDPISEHNRLYWYRQTLGQGPEFLTYFQNEAQLEKSRLLSDRFSAERPKGSFSTLEIQRTEQGDSAMYLCASSESGTGDGYTFGSGTRLTVV.

Comment on this clonotype: An end of the junction differs from the germline gene, which may be a read error. The rearrangement links TRBV4-1 to TRBJ2-2, with D tentatively TRBD1 or TRBD2 (6 bases each). Germline CDR1 MGHRA, CDR2 YSYEKL. This CDR3 comprises 15 residues. CDR3 bases: TGCGCCAGCAGCCACGGGGGCCTTAACAGCGGGGAGCTGTTTTTT. As protein: CASSHGGLNSGELFF.

The V gene is TRBV2, the J gene TRBJ2-5; 10 bases line up with TRBD2. Germline V gene data show CDR1 as SNHLY and CDR2 as FYNNEI. Losses at the gene ends were 6 bases for V and 4 bases for J; bases not matched to a gene: 11. The CDR3 contains 16 residues. CDR3 loop: CASSAWGSGGRETQYF. DNA of the CDR3: TGTGCCAGCAGCGCCTGGGGTAGCGGGGGGCGAGAGACCCAGTACTTC. Full variable domain (rest looked up from reference TRBV2 and TRBJ2-5): EPEVTQTPSHQVTQMGQEVILRCVPISNHLYFYWYRQILGQKVEFLVSFYNNEISEKSEIFDDQFSVERPDGSNFTLKIRSTKLEDSAMYFCASSAWGSGGRETQYFGPGTRLLVL.

Worth noting for this clonotype: The junction shows a germline mismatch at one end, possibly a read error. The chain has TRBV29-1 and TRBJ2-7; 10 bases map to TRBD2. The CDR3 is 14 amino acids. In germline, CDR1 is SQVTM, CDR2 ANQGSEA. CDR3 loop: CSVKIAGGSSEQYF. The CDR3 DNA reads TGCAGCGTTAAAATAGCGGGAGGATCCTCCGAGCAGTACTTC.

The chain employs TRBV19 and TRBJ1-5, with D uncertain. Germline values: CDR1 LNHDA, CDR2 SQIVND (reference sequence). Trimming shortened V by 4 bases and J by 2 bases, and 12 bases separated the two germline ends. The CDR3 is 15 residues long. The CDR3 sequence: CASSTRSRGNQPQHF. The CDR3 DNA reads as TGTGCCAGTAGTACCAGGAGCCGGGGCAATCAGCCCCAGCATTTT. The full variable domain, completed using reference TRBV19 and TRBJ1-5, is DGGITQSPKYLFRKEGQNVTLSCEQNLNHDAMYWYRQDPGQGLRLIYYSQIVNDFQKGDIAEGYSVSREKKESFPLTVTSAQKNPTAFYLCASSTRSRGNQPQHFGDGTRLSIL.